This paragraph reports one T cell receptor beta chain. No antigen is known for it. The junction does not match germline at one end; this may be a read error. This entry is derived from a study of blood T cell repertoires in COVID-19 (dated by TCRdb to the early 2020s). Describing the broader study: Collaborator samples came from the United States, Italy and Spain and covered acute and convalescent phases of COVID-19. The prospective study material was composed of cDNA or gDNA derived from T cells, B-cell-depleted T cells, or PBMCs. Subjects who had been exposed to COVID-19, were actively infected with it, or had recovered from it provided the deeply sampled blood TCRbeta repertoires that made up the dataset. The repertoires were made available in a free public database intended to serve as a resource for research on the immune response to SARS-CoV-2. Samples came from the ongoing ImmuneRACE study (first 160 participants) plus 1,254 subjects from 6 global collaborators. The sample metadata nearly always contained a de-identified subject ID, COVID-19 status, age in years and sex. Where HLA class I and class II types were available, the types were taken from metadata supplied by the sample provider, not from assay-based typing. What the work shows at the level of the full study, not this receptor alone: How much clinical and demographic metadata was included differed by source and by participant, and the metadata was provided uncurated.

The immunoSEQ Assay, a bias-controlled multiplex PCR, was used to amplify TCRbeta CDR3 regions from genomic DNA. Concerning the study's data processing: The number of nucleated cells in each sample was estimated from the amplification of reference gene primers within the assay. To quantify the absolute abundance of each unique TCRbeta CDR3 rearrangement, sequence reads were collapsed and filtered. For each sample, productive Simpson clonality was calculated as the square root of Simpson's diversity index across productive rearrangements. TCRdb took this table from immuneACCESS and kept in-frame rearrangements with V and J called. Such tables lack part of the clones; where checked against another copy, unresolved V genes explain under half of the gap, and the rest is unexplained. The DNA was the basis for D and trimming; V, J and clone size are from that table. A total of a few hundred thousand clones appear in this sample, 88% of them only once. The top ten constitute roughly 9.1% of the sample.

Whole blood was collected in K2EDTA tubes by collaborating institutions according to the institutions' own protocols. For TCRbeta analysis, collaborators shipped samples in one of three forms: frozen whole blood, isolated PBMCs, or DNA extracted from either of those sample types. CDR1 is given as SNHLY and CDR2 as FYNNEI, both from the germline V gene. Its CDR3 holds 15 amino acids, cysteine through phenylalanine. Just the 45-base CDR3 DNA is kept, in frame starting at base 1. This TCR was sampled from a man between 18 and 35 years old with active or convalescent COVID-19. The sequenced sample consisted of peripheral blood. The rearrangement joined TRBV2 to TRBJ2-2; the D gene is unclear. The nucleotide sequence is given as TGTGCCAGCAGTAAAGCACGCCTCGGGACCGGGGAGCTGTTTTTT. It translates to CASSKARLGTGELFF. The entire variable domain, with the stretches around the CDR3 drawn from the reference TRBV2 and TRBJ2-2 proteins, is EPEVTQTPSHQVTQMGQEVILRCVPISNHLYFYWYRQILGQKVEFLVSFYNNEISEKSEIFDDQFSVERPDGSNFTLKIRSTKLEDSAMYFCASSKARLGTGELFFGEGSRLTVL.